This entry concerns a single TCR beta chain. MiXCR, applied by TCRdb to the 5' RACE reads, yields one record per CDR3 protein. The table shows hundreds of thousands of distinct CDR3 sequences, with under 20% occurring only once. This entry comes from a study of T-cell memory formation after mild COVID-19. The CDR3 runs to 15 residues. Germline V gene data show CDR1 as SGDLS and CDR2 as YYNGEE. The V and J ends lost 7 bases and 0 bases respectively, with 15 bases between them. The TCR was taken from an adult woman who had mild COVID-19 (a few samples of this study predate the infection). Cell type and time point are not known. The gene calls are TRBV9 and TRBJ2-3; no clear D. The sample comprised PBMCs or a T cell subset sorted from them (not recorded which). This CDR3 is CASREWTSSTDTQYF. The CDR3 coding sequence is TGTGCCAGCCGTGAGTGGACGTCAAGCACAGATACGCAGTATTTT.